Listed here is a single T cell receptor (beta chain). The target antigen is unknown. At one boundary the junction diverges from the germline segment, which might be a read error. The method was immunoSEQ multiplex PCR; TCRdb's version includes in-frame clones alone and lacks a portion of them. Seen here are approximately 12,000 clones, about four fifths observed once, and the top ten hold roughly 19%. Germline CDR1 is SEHNR and CDR2 is FQNEAQ (reference sequence). This CDR3 region has 16 residues. The sample comes from a study of OX40 agonist ivuxolimab in advanced cancers. Study context: Cohort: approximately 83% men, mean age around 61, aged about 20 to 90.

Whole-study findings and limits: Expanded clones were, on average, more numerous in CD8+ T cells than in CD4+. At doses 0.1 to 3.0 mg/kg, CD4+ and CD8+ clones expanded.

The source material was CD4+ or CD8+ T cells sorted from blood, sampled in a trial of the OX40 agonist ivuxolimab. The chain has TRBV7-9 and TRBJ2-7, with 10 bases matching TRBD1. The TCR was taken from an adult with an advanced solid tumor such as melanoma, head and neck, liver or kidney cancer. The CDR3, as DNA: TGTGCCAGCAGCCCTATCCATTTGGACAGGGGGTACGAGCAGCACTTC. Translation gives CASSPIHLDRGYEQHF.